One and the same sample provided the 13 T cell receptor beta chains below, sequenced in a study of T cell responses to AZD1222 COVID-19 vaccine. Sequencing was performed with immunoSEQ multiplex PCR; in TCRdb, only in-frame clones are kept and a portion is missing. The sample lists roughly 180,000 clones; about nine tenths were seen once. The sequences come from peripheral blood, collected on day 0 of AZD1222 vaccination. The receptors originated from an adult in good health.

This clone was detected once. CDR3 protein: CASSKGLGTEAFF. CDR3 DNA sequence: TGTGCCAGTAGTAAGGGGCTTGGGACTGAAGCTTTCTTT. V is TRBV19 and J is TRBJ1-1, with a tentative D call TRBD1 (5 bases). Per the germline V gene, CDR1 is LNHDA and CDR2 is SQIVND (reference sequence). Trimming took off 4 bases at V and 5 bases at J, with 11 bases between the two ends. This CDR3 is 13 amino acids long.

The chain uses TRBV28 and TRBJ1-1; D may be TRBD1 (6 bases). Germline V gene lookup returns CDR1 MDHEN and CDR2 SYDVKM. The V gene lost 5 bases and the J gene lost 3 bases, with 13 bases spanning the gap. The CDR3 totals 14 residues. CDR3 protein: CASSPQGMYTEAFF. In DNA, the CDR3 is TGTGCCAGCAGTCCACAGGGCATGTACACTGAAGCTTTCTTT.

This rearrangement joins TRBV4-3 to TRBJ1-6; 10 nucleotides align to TRBD1. The CDR3 consists of 15 residues. V lost 0 bases to trimming and J lost 7 bases; unmatched junction nucleotides: 0. The germline V gene has CDR1 LGHNA and CDR2 YSLEER. CDR3 sequence (DNA): TGCGCCAGCAGCCAAGAGACAGGGGGCAATTCACCCCTCCACTTT. This encodes CASSQETGGNSPLHF.

This chain uses TRBV5-4 with TRBJ2-1, with D hard to call. Trimming took off 4 bases at V and 6 bases at J, with 8 bases between the two ends. The germline gives CDR1 SGHNT, CDR2 YYREEE (reference sequence). The CDR3 runs to 12 residues. CDR3 sequence reads: CASSLIPNEQFF. DNA for the CDR3: TGTGCCAGCAGCCTTATACCCAATGAGCAGTTCTTC.

The rearrangement links TRBV29-1 to TRBJ1-3, with D hard to call. Germline CDR1 and CDR2: SQVTM and ANQGSEA. This CDR3 is 14 amino acids long. V gave up 2 bases and J gave up 1 base, with 9 bases separating them. CDR3 residues: CSVEKETSGNTIYF. The CDR3 bases are TGCAGCGTTGAAAAGGAGACTTCTGGAAACACCATATATTTT.

The J gene is TRBJ1-2, the V gene TRBV10-3, with a tentative D call TRBD1 (6 bases). This CDR3 spans 15 amino acids. Germline V gene data show CDR1 as ENHRY and CDR2 as SYGVKD. V was cut by 0 bases and J by 8 bases, with 16 bases left in between. CDR3 bases: TGTGCCATCAGTGAGTCCGGGCGAGGGGGACGCGGCTACACCTTC. It encodes CAISESGRGGRGYTF.

The chain links TRBV28 to TRBJ1-5; D call uncertain. This CDR3 has 16 amino acids. Trimming removed 6 bases at V and 2 bases at J, with 17 bases between. Germline lookup yields CDR1 MDHEN and CDR2 SYDVKM. CDR3 sequence: CASRSPGFDGNQPQHF. Written as DNA, the CDR3 is TGTGCCAGCAGGTCCCCGGGATTTGATGGCAATCAGCCCCAGCATTTT.

The chain is built from TRBV9 and TRBJ1-2; no firm D call. Trimming left V 0 bases short and J 4 bases short, with 13 bases between. Germline CDR1 is SGDLS and CDR2 is YYNGEE. The CDR3 length is 15 residues. The CDR3 sequence: CASSVDGSSSYGYTF. The CDR3 DNA reads as TGTGCCAGCAGCGTAGACGGATCATCCAGCTATGGCTACACCTTC.

The rearrangement uses TRBV24-1 and TRBJ2-1; 9 bases match TRBD2. This CDR3 region has 15 residues. Trimming removed 8 bases from V and 4 bases from J; junction bases left unmatched: 8. Germline loops: CDR1 KGHDR, CDR2 SFDVKD. The CDR3 coding sequence is TGTGCCACCATTAGTAAGCGGGAGGTGTACAATGAGCAGTTCTTC. The encoded protein is CATISKREVYNEQFF.

This clone showed up just once. V usage is TRBV11-2 and J usage is TRBJ2-2, with a possible D match to TRBD1 (5 bases). V was trimmed by 4 bases and J by 4 bases, leaving 13 bases between them. The CDR3 has 15 residues. The germline V gene encodes CDR1 SGHAT and CDR2 FQNNGV. The CDR3: CASSSSLQGTGELFF. CDR3 DNA: TGTGCCAGCAGCTCATCGCTCCAGGGCACCGGGGAGCTGTTTTTT.

This CDR3 is CSVELAARNTEAFF. CDR3 nucleotides: TGCAGCGTTGAGCTGGCAGCCCGGAACACTGAAGCTTTCTTT. The chain combines TRBV29-1 with TRBJ1-1; D uncertain. CDR1 and CDR2 (germline): SQVTM, ANQGSEA. Trimming stripped 3 bases from V and 1 base from J, with 12 bases between. The CDR3 runs 14 residues.

The rearrangement joins TRBV30 to TRBJ1-6; 8 nucleotides align to TRBD1. The CDR3 is 15 amino acids. V was pared by 1 base and J by 5 bases, with 4 bases of the junction left unmatched. Germline assignment: CDR1 GTSNPN and CDR2 SVGIG (reference sequence). The CDR3: CAWSGEGQDNSPLHF. CDR3 sequence (DNA): TGTGCCTGGAGTGGGGAGGGACAGGATAATTCACCCCTCCACTTT.

J is TRBJ1-5 and V is TRBV28, with D uncertain. There are 14 residues in the CDR3. Germline V gene data show CDR1 as MDHEN and CDR2 as SYDVKM. Trimming left V 1 base short and J 6 bases short, with 10 bases between. CDR3 region: CASSLLMAGQPQHF. The DNA of the CDR3 is TGTGCCAGCAGTTTATTGATGGCGGGTCAGCCCCAGCATTTT.